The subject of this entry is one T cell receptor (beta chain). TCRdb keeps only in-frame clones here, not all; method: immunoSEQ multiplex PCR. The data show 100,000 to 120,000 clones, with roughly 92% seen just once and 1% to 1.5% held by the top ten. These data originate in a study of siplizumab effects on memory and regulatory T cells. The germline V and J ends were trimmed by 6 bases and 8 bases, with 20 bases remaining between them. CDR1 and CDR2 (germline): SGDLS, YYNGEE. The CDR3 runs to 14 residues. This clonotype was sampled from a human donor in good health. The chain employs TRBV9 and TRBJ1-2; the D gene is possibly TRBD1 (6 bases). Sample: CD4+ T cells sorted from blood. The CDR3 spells CASICRGGAGGYTF. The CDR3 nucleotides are TGTGCCAGCATCTGTCGTGGGGGGGCTGGAGGCTACACCTTC.